These T cell receptor beta chains were read from a single sample in a study of neurological immune-mediated disorders. MiXCR, run by TCRdb on the 5' RACE reads, gives a single entry per CDR3 protein. The sample lists about 52,000 distinct CDR3 sequences, 3.8% seen once, with 6.5% in the top ten. The sample taken for sequencing was PBMCs. Receptors were obtained from a man aged 55 to 70 with multiple sclerosis. CDR3s include the opening cysteine and the closing phenylalanine or tryptophan. A D gene is named only where the DNA matches it firmly. The size entry is marked missing in some rows and otherwise reads once, few, many or a size class.

TRBV20-1	TRBJ2-3	many	NA	CSAISASVSTDTQYF	TGCAGTGCTATCTCGGCTAGCGTAAGCACAGATACGCAGTATTTT
TRBV5-1	TRBJ2-7	many	NA	CASSTQTDIYEQYF	TGCGCCAGCAGCACTCAAACTGATATCTACGAGCAGTACTTC
TRBV24-1	TRBJ2-2	few	TRBD1	CATSDFTGGGLPGELFF	TGTGCCACCAGTGACTTCACAGGGGGTGGGTTGCCCGGGGAGCTGTTTTTT
TRBV5-1	TRBJ2-7	many	TRBD1	CASSASSGQSYEQYF	TGCGCCAGCAGCGCGTCCTCGGGACAGAGCTACGAGCAGTACTTC
TRBV7-2	TRBJ2-7	many	TRBD2	CASSLVGGTSIREQYF	TGTGCCAGCAGCTTAGTAGGGGGGACTAGTATTCGCGAGCAGTACTTC
TRBV5-1	TRBJ2-1	many	TRBD2	CASSPQSGGAVYEQFF	TGCGCCAGCAGCCCTCAGAGCGGGGGGGCTGTCTATGAGCAGTTCTTC
TRBV10-3	TRBJ2-7	many	TRBD2	CAIRNGTSSREQYF	TGTGCCATCAGGAACGGGACTAGCTCGCGCGAGCAGTACTTC
TRBV5-1	TRBJ2-5	many	NA	CASSLARAEEETQYF	TGCGCCAGCAGCTTGGCAAGGGCAGAAGAAGAGACCCAGTACTTC
TRBV5-1	TRBJ1-1	many	NA	CASSYGLNTEAFF	TGCGCCAGCAGCTATGGTCTGAACACTGAAGCTTTCTTT
TRBV10-3	TRBJ1-1	many	NA	CAISPRGGGTEAFF	TGTGCCATCAGTCCGAGGGGGGGTGGCACTGAAGCTTTCTTT
TRBV3-1	TRBJ2-4	many	TRBD1	CASSQRGRGKNIQYF	TGTGCCAGCAGCCAAAGGGGGCGAGGCAAAAACATTCAGTACTTC
TRBV20-1	TRBJ2-7	many	TRBD2	CSARDRASGRGSSYEQYF	TGCAGTGCTAGAGATCGAGCTAGCGGGAGAGGGAGCTCCTACGAGCAGTACTTC
TRBV14	TRBJ2-7	many	NA	CASSPGRPAHYEQYF	TGTGCCAGCAGCCCCGGAAGGCCAGCTCACTACGAGCAGTACTTC
TRBV27	TRBJ1-2	medium-sized	NA	CASSLQGGNYGYTF	TGTGCCAGCAGTTTACAGGGCGGTAACTATGGCTACACCTTC
TRBV5-1	TRBJ1-1	few	NA	CASSRPGNQNTEAFF	TGCGCCAGCAGCCGTCCTGGGAACCAGAACACTGAAGCTTTCTTT
TRBV15	TRBJ2-7	many	TRBD1	CATSLNRGVYEQYF	TGTGCCACCAGCCTGAACAGGGGCGTCTACGAGCAGTACTTC
TRBV7-9	TRBJ2-3	few	TRBD1	CASSFQSDRGDTQYF	TGTGCCAGCAGCTTCCAAAGCGACAGGGGAGATACGCAGTATTTT
TRBV28	TRBJ2-2	many	TRBD1	CASSLTGGNTGELFF	TGTGCCAGCAGTTTGACAGGGGGGAACACCGGGGAGCTGTTTTTT
TRBV20-1	TRBJ2-2	few	NA	CSARRQEANTGELFF	TGCAGTGCTCGCAGACAGGAGGCGAACACCGGGGAGCTGTTTTTT
TRBV15	TRBJ1-3	many	NA	CATSRDTGSGNTIYF	TGTGCCACCAGCAGGGACACCGGCTCTGGAAACACCATATATTTT
TRBV5-1	TRBJ2-4	many	NA	CASSLAGQNIQYF	TGCGCCAGCAGCTTGGCAGGGCAAAACATTCAGTACTTC
TRBV20-1	TRBJ1-5	many	TRBD1	CSARAGQARNQPQHF	TGCAGTGCTAGAGCCGGACAGGCCCGCAATCAGCCCCAGCATTTT
TRBV3-1	TRBJ2-2	many	TRBD2	CASSARAGETGELFF	TGTGCCAGCAGCGCCCGAGCGGGAGAGACCGGGGAGCTGTTTTTT
TRBV19	TRBJ2-2	many	NA	CASSIGGTNTGELFF	TGTGCCAGTAGTATAGGGGGAACGAACACCGGGGAGCTGTTTTTT
TRBV7-8	TRBJ2-5	many	NA	CASSVRRLATETQYF	TGTGCCAGCAGCGTAAGGCGGCTAGCGACTGAGACCCAGTACTTC
TRBV4-2	TRBJ2-5	many	NA	CASSQDSSGETQYF	TGTGCCAGCAGCCAAGATAGCTCTGGGGAGACCCAGTACTTC
TRBV20-1	TRBJ2-2	many	TRBD1	CSASRGQAYTGELFF	TGCAGTGCTAGTAGGGGACAGGCCTACACCGGGGAGCTGTTTTTT
TRBV12-3/TRBV12-4	TRBJ2-7	many	NA	CASSPIFYEQYF	TGTGCCAGCAGCCCGATCTTCTACGAGCAGTACTTC
TRBV20-1	TRBJ2-4	many	TRBD2	CSARKGTGGGNIQYF	TGCAGTGCTAGAAAAGGGACGGGAGGAGGAAACATTCAGTACTTC
TRBV20-1	TRBJ2-7	many	NA	CSARRNYEQYF	TGCAGTGCTAGGCGAAACTACGAGCAGTACTTC
TRBV7-9	TRBJ1-1	few	NA	CASSLISTEAFF	TGTGCCAGCAGCTTAATCAGCACTGAAGCTTTCTTT
TRBV5-1	TRBJ2-7	many	TRBD2	CASSASGTSGLEQYF	TGCGCCAGCTCGGCCTCCGGGACTAGCGGGTTGGAGCAGTACTTC
TRBV5-1	TRBJ2-5	many	NA	CASRGQPPGVETQYF	TGCGCCAGCAGAGGACAGCCTCCGGGCGTAGAGACCCAGTACTTC
TRBV5-1	TRBJ2-1	many	TRBD1	CASSLVDRDTYNEQFF	TGCGCCAGCAGCTTGGTGGACAGGGATACCTACAATGAGCAGTTCTTC
TRBV5-1	TRBJ2-7	many	TRBD2	CASSMGGVYEQYF	TGCGCCAGCAGCATGGGGGGGGTTTACGAGCAGTACTTC
TRBV12-3/TRBV12-4	TRBJ2-1	few	NA	CASSPSNEQFF	TGTGCCAGCAGCCCTTCCAATGAGCAGTTCTTC
TRBV29-1	TRBJ2-7	many	TRBD2	CSVEDTLAGNYEQYF	TGCAGCGTTGAGGACACGCTAGCGGGAAACTACGAGCAGTACTTC
TRBV7-9	TRBJ2-1	many	NA	CASSIGGGEQFF	TGTGCCAGCAGCATAGGGGGGGGTGAGCAGTTCTTC
TRBV3-1	TRBJ1-2	many	NA	CASSPLDGFPYGYTF	TGTGCCAGCAGCCCACTAGACGGATTCCCCTATGGCTACACCTTC
TRBV20-1	TRBJ2-5	many	NA	CSARGPMENGETQYF	TGCAGTGCTAGGGGGCCTATGGAGAATGGAGAGACCCAGTACTTC
TRBV5-1	TRBJ2-3	many	NA	CASSLVLERTDTQYF	TGCGCCAGCAGCTTGGTGTTGGAACGCACAGATACGCAGTATTTT
TRBV20-1	TRBJ2-1	many	TRBD1	CSASGDRVHNEQFF	TGCAGTGCTAGCGGGGACAGGGTCCACAATGAGCAGTTCTTC
TRBV29-1	TRBJ2-1	NA	TRBD1	CSVGGQGQNEQFF	TGCAGCGTGGGGGGACAGGGACAGAATGAGCAGTTCTTC
TRBV7-9	TRBJ1-1	many	NA	CASSLISLTAKLPEAFF	TGTGCCAGCAGCTTAATTTCGTTGACAGCCAAACTACCTGAAGCTTTCTTT
TRBV20-1	TRBJ1-6	many	NA	CSARRRQGDSPLHF	TGCAGTGCTAGAAGGAGACAAGGAGATTCACCCCTCCACTTT
TRBV20-1	TRBJ2-1	many	NA	CSASVRGMGEQFF	TGCAGTGCTAGCGTCAGGGGAATGGGTGAGCAGTTCTTC
TRBV20-1	TRBJ1-2	many	NA	CSAVPTGNYGYTF	TGCAGTGCTGTCCCGACGGGAAACTATGGCTACACCTTC
TRBV9	TRBJ2-5	NA	NA	CASSVSSSETQYF	TGTGCCAGCAGCGTTTCTAGTTCAGAGACCCAGTACTTC
TRBV5-6	TRBJ1-3	many	NA	CASSVPGSGNTIYF	TGTGCCAGCAGCGTCCCCGGCTCTGGAAACACCATATATTTT
TRBV27	TRBJ2-3	many	NA	CASNQWGTTDTQYF	TGTGCCAGCAACCAGTGGGGGACCACAGATACGCAGTATTTT
TRBV20-1	TRBJ1-2	NA	NA	CSGGSNYGYTF	TGCAGTGGTGGGTCAAACTATGGCTACACCTTC
TRBV20-1	TRBJ1-3	many	NA	CSAPGFGNTIYF	TGCAGTGCCCCCGGATTTGGAAACACCATATATTTT
TRBV20-1	TRBJ2-7	many	NA	CSARDGRDYEQYF	TGCAGTGCTAGAGATGGCAGGGACTACGAGCAGTACTTC
TRBV5-1	TRBJ2-3	many	NA	CASSLGNTDTQYF	TGCGCCAGCAGCTTGGGTAACACAGATACGCAGTATTTT
TRBV20-1	TRBJ2-1	many	TRBD2	CSAPQLRLARNEQFF	TGCAGTGCCCCCCAACTCAGACTAGCCAGGAATGAGCAGTTCTTC
TRBV5-6	TRBJ1-2	many	TRBD1	CASSSRTGVRGYTF	TGTGCCAGCAGCTCTCGGACAGGGGTCCGGGGCTACACCTTC
TRBV10-3	TRBJ2-1	many	TRBD2	CAIRASGDNEQFF	TGTGCCATCCGGGCTAGCGGGGACAATGAGCAGTTCTTC
TRBV5-5	TRBJ1-1	many	NA	CASSLGGSTTEAFF	TGTGCCAGCAGCTTGGGAGGGTCTACCACTGAAGCTTTCTTT
TRBV15	TRBJ2-2	many	TRBD1	CATRDQGVTGELFF	TGTGCCACCAGGGATCAGGGGGTCACCGGGGAGCTGTTTTTT